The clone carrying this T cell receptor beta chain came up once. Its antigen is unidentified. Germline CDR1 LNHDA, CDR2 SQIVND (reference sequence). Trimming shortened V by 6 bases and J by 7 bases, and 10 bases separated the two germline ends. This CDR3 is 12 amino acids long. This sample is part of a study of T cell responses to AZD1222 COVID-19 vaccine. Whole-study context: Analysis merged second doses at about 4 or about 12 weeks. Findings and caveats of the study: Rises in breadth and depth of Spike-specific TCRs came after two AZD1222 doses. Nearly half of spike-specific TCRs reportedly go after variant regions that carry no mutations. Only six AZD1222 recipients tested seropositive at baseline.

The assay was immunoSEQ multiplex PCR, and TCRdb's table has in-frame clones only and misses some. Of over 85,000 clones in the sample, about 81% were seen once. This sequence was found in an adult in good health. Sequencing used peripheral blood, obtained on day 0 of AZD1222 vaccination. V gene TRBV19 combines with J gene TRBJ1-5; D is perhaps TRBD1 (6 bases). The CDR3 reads CASSGGEQPQHF. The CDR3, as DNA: TGTGCCAGTAGCGGGGGCGAGCAGCCCCAGCATTTT.